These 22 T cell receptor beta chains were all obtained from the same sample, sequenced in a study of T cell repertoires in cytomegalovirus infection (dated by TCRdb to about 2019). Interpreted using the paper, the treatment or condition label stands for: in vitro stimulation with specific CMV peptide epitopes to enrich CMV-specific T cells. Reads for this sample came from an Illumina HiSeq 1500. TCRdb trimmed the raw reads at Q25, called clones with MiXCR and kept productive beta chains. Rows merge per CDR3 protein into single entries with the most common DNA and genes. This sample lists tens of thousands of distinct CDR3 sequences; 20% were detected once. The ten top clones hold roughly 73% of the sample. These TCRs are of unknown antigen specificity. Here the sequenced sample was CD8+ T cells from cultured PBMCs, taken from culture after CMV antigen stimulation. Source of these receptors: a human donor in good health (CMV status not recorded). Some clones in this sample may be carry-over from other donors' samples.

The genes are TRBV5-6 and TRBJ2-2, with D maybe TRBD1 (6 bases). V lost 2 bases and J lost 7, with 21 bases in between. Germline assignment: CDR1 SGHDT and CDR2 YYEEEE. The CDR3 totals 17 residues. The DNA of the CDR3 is TGTGCCAGCAGCTTACAGGGCCCGGTGGGGGAAAGCGGGGAGCTGTTTTTT. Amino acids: CASSLQGPVGESGELFF. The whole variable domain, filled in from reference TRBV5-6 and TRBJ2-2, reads DAGVTQSPTHLIKTRGQQVTLRCSPKSGHDTVSWYQQALGQGPQFIFQYYEEEERQRGNFPDRFSGHQFPNYSSELNVNALLLGDSALYLCASSLQGPVGESGELFFGEGSRLTVL.

The CDR3 DNA is TGCAGTGCTAGAATGGGGGCGCCGGACACTGAAGCTTTCTTT. Its translation: CSARMGAPDTEAFF. This chain connects TRBV20-1 to TRBJ1-1, with a weak D call TRBD1 (6 bases). With 2 bases removed from V and 3 bases from J, the gap between germline ends came to 13 bases. This CDR3 contains 14 residues. CDR1 is DFQATT, CDR2 SNEGSKA, per germline (reference sequence).

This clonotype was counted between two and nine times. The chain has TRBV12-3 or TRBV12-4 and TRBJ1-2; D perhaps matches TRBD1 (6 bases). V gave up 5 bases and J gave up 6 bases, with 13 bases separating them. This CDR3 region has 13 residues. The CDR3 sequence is CASSPQGMDGYTF. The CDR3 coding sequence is TGTGCCAGCAGTCCACAGGGAATGGATGGCTACACCTTC.

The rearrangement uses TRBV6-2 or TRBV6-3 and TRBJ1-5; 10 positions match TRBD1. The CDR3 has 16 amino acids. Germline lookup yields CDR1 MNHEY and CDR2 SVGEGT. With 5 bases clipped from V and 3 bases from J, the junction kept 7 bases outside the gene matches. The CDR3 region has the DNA TGTGCCAGCAGTACTGGGACAGGGGATTTCAATCAGCCCCAGCATTTT. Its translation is CASSTGTGDFNQPQHF.

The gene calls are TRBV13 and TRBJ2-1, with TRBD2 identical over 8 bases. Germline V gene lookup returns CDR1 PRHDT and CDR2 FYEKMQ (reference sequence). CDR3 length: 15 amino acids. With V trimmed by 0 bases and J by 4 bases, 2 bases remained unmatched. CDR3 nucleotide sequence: TGTGCCAGCAGCTTAGGCGGGGGGGATTACAATGAGCAGTTCTTC. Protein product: CASSLGGGDYNEQFF.

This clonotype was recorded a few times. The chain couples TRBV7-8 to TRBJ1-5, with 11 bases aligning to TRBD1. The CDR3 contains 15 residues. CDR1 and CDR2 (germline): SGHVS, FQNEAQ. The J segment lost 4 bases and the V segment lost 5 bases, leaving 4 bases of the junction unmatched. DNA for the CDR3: TGTGCCAGCAGCACCGGGACAGGGGGGAATCAGCCCCAGCATTTT. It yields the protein CASSTGTGGNQPQHF. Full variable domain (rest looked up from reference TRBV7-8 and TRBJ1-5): GAGVSQSPRYKVAKRGQDVALRCDPISGHVSLFWYQQALGQGPEFLTYFQNEAQLDKSGLPSDRFFAERPEGSVSTLKIQRTQQEDSAVYLCASSTGTGGNQPQHFGDGTRLSIL.

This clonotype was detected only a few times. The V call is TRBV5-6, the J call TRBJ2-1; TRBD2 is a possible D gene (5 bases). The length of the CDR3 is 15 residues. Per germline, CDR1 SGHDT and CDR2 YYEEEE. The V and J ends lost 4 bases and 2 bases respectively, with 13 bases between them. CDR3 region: CASSPGKSTYNEQFF. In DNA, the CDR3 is TGTGCCAGCAGCCCCGGGAAGTCGACCTACAATGAGCAGTTCTTC. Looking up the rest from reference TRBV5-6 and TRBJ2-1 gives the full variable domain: DAGVTQSPTHLIKTRGQQVTLRCSPKSGHDTVSWYQQALGQGPQFIFQYYEEEERQRGNFPDRFSGHQFPNYSSELNVNALLLGDSALYLCASSPGKSTYNEQFFGPGTRLTVL.

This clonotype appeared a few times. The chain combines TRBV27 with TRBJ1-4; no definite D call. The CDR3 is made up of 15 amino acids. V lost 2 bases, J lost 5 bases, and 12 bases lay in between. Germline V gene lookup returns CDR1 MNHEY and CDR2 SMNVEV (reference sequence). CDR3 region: CASSLIRAVNEKLFF. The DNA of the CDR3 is TGTGCCAGCAGTTTAATTCGGGCAGTGAATGAAAAACTGTTTTTT. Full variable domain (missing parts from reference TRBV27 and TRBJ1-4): EAQVTQNPRYLITVTGKKLTVTCSQNMNHEYMSWYRQDPGLGLRQIYYSMNVEVTDKGDVPEGYKVSRKEKRNFPLILESPSPNQTSLYFCASSLIRAVNEKLFFGSGTQLSVL.

CDR3 protein: CASSPQSTEAFF. Here the CDR3 DNA reads TGTGCCAGCTCACCGCAGAGCACTGAAGCTTTCTTT. This chain uses TRBV18 with TRBJ1-1, with D uncertain. The CDR3 loop spans 12 amino acids. CDR1 and CDR2 from the germline V gene are KGHSH and LQKENI. Between the trimmed V and J ends, which lost 3 bases and 4 bases, there was a span of 6 bases.

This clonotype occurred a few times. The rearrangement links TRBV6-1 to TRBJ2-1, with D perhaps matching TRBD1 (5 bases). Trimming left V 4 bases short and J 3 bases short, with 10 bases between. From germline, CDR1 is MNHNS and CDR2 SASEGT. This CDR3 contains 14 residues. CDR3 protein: CASSANRNYNEQFF. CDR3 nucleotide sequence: TGTGCCAGCAGTGCGAACAGGAACTACAATGAGCAGTTCTTC.

CDR3 sequence (DNA): TGTGCCAGCAGCTTAGGGACTAGCGGGGAGAATGAGCAGTTCTTC. Translating it yields CASSLGTSGENEQFF. The chain employs TRBV7-6 and TRBJ2-1, with 12 bases aligning to TRBD2. Germline CDR1 and CDR2: SGHVS and FNYEAQ. V lost 1 base and J lost 7; bases outside the gene matches: 2. This CDR3 region has 15 residues.

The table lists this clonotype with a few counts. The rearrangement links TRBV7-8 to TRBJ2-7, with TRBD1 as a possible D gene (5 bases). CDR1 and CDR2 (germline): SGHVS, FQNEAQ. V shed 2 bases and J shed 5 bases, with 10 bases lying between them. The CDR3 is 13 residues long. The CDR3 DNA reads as TGTGCCAGCAGCTTACAGGGTATCCACGAGCAGTACTTC. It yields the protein CASSLQGIHEQYF.

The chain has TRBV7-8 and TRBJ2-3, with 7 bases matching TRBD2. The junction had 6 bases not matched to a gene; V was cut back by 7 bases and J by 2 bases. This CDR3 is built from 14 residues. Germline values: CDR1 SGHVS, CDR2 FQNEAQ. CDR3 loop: CASNLAVNTDTQYF. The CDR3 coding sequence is TGTGCCAGCAACCTAGCGGTTAACACAGATACGCAGTATTTT.

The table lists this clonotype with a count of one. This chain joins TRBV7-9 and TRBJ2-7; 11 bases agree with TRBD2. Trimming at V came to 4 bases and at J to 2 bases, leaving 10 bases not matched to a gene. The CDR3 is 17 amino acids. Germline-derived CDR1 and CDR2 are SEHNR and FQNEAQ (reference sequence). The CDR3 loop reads CASSSRGLAAEAYEQYF. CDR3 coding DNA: TGTGCCAGCAGCTCCCGGGGACTAGCGGCGGAAGCCTACGAGCAGTACTTC. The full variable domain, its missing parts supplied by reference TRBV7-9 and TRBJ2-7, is DTGVSQNPRHKITKRGQNVTFRCDPISEHNRLYWYRQTLGQGPEFLTYFQNEAQLEKSRLLSDRFSAERPKGSFSTLEIQRTEQGDSAMYLCASSSRGLAAEAYEQYFGPGTRLTVT.

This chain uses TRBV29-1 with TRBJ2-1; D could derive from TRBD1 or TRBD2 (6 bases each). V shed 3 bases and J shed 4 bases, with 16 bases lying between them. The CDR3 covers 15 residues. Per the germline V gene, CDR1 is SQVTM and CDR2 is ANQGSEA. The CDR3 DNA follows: TGCAGCGTTGAGGGGGCCGGGAGTGTATACAATGAGCAGTTCTTC. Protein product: CSVEGAGSVYNEQFF.

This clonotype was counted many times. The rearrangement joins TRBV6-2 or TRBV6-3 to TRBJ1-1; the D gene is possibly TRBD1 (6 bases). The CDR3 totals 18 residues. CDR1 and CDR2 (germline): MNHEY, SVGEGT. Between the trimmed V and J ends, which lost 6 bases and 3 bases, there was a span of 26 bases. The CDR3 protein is CASRIPGLGAATHTEAFF. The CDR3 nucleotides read TGTGCCAGCAGGATACCAGGTTTGGGGGCCGCAACCCACACTGAAGCTTTCTTT.

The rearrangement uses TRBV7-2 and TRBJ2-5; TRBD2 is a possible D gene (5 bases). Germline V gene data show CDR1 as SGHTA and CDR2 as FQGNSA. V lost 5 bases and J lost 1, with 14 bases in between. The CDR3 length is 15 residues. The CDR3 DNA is TGTGCCAGCAGCATCCGACTAACTCTCCAAGAGACCCAGTACTTC. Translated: CASSIRLTLQETQYF.

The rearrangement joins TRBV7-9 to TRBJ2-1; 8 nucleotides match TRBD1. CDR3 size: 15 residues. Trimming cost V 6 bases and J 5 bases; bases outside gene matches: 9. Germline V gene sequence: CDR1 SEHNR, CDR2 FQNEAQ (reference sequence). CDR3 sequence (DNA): TGTGCCAGCAGACTCGAAGGACAGGGAAACAATGAGCAGTTCTTC. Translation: CASRLEGQGNNEQFF.

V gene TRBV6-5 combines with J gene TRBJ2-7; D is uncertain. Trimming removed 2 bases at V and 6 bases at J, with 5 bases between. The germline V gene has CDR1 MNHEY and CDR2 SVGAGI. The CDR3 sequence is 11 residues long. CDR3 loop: CASSYLTEQYF. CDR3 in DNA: TGTGCCAGCAGTTACCTGACCGAGCAGTACTTC.

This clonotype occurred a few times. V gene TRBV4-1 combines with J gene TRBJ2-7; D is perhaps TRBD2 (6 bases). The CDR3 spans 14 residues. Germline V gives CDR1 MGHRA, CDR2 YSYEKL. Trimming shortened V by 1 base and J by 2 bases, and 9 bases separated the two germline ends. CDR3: CASSQGRGAYEQYF. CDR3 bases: TGCGCCAGCAGCCAAGGGAGGGGTGCCTACGAGCAGTACTTC.

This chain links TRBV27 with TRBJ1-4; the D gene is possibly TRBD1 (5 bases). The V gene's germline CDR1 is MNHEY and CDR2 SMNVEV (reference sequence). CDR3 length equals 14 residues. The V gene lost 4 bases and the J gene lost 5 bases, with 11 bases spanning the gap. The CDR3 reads CASSYGGPNEKLFF. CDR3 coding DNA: TGTGCCAGCAGTTATGGGGGTCCCAATGAAAAACTGTTTTTT.

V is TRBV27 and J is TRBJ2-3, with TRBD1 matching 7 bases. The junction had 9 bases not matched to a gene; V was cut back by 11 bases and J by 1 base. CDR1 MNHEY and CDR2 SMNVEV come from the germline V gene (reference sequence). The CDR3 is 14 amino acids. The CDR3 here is CAAVGGLGTDTQYF. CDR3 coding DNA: TGTGCCGCCGTAGGGGGCTTAGGCACAGATACGCAGTATTTT.